The T cell receptor (beta chain) described here comes from a study of control samples from healthy donors and cancer patients. Libraries were prepared by immunoSEQ multiplex PCR; TCRdb keeps only in-frame clonotypes and omits some of them. The sample includes some 150,000 clones, about 94% of them seen just once. Germline-derived CDR1 and CDR2 are KGHDR and SFDVKD. V lost 1 base, J lost 1 base, and 11 bases stayed unmatched. The CDR3 length is 19 residues. The receptor's source is a man aged 40-49 years in good health. This chain uses TRBV24-1 with TRBJ2-3, with 9 bases that match TRBD2. The sample was blood. CDR3: CATSDFGAGGPRGTDTQYF. As DNA, the CDR3 is TGTGCCACCAGTGATTTTGGAGCGGGGGGACCTCGTGGCACAGATACGCAGTATTTT.